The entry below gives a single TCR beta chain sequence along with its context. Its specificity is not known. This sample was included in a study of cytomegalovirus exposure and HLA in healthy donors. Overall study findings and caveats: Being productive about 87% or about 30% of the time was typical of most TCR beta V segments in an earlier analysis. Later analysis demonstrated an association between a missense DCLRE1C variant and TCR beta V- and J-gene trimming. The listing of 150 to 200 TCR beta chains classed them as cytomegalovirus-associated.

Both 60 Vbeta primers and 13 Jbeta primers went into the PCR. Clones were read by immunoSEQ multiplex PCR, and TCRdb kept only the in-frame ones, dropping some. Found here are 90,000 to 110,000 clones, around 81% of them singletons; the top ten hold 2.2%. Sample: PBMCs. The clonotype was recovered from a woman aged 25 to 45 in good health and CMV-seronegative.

As DNA, the CDR3 is TGTGCCAGCTCACCACCAGTGACACGGCTCGGCTACTACGAGCAGTACTTC. This encodes CASSPPVTRLGYYEQYF. The J gene is TRBJ2-7, the V gene TRBV18, with D unresolved. Between the trimmed V and J ends, which lost 0 bases and 3 bases, there was a span of 18 bases. CDR1 and CDR2 (germline): KGHSH, LQKENI. This CDR3 comprises 17 residues.